The 23 T cell receptor beta chains presented below share a single source sample, sequenced in a study of beta chain features in type 1 diabetes (dated by TCRdb to between 2018 and 2020). Results and caveats for the whole study, not just this receptor: Type 1 diabetes patients showed a moderate but significant shortening of TCRB CDR3 length in all four CD4+ subsets.

Which antigens these TCRs recognize remains unknown. Library prep was done by the immunoSEQ multiplex PCR assay. The entire amount of isolated RNA was reverse transcribed using the High Capacity cDNA Reverse Transcription Kit, so the sequenced TCRB transcripts were expressed ones. TCRdb retrieved this table from immuneACCESS and kept in-frame rearrangements only. Not all clones are present; in checked studies, unresolved V genes account for under half, and no reason is known for the remainder. This sample comprises about 44,000 clones, roughly 68% of them detected only once. The ten largest clonotypes hold approximately 2.3% of the sample. The specimen sequenced was Tregs from blood. The label giving this sample's cell subset or site can be read as: regulatory CD4+ T cells. These receptor sequences come from a woman younger than 35 with type 1 diabetes.

The V gene is TRBV6-6, the J gene TRBJ2-7, with 7 bases matching TRBD2. The germline gives CDR1 MNHNY, CDR2 SVGAGI (reference sequence). V gave up 4 bases and J gave up 0 bases; unmatched junction bases: 6. The CDR3 sequence is 15 residues long. CDR3 residues: CASSLRRTSSYEQYF. The CDR3, as DNA: TGTGCCAGCAGTTTAAGGCGGACTAGCTCCTACGAGCAGTACTTC.

On this clone: One junction end disagrees with the germline gene, perhaps due to a read error. This chain links TRBV18 with TRBJ2-2; 13 bases map to TRBD2. This CDR3 is 16 amino acids long. CDR1 is KGHSH and CDR2 is LQKENI in the germline V gene. The CDR3 loop reads CAGSPSGLAGAGELFF. CDR3 in DNA: TGTGCCGGCTCACCGAGCGGACTAGCGGGAGCCGGGGAGCTGTTTTTT.

This clone was seen a few times. The chain combines TRBV7-9 with TRBJ2-3; D is unresolved. There are 13 residues in the CDR3. V was clipped by 4 bases and J by 9 bases, with 14 bases between them. Germline CDR1 SEHNR, CDR2 FQNEAQ (reference sequence). The CDR3 DNA follows: TGTGCCAGCAGCTCCCATTGGCCCTGGACGCAGTATTTT. It translates to CASSSHWPWTQYF.

The chain links TRBV5-1 to TRBJ2-5, with D possibly TRBD1 on 5 matching bases. The assigned J gene may be wrong: the sequence end matches TRBJ2-7 better. The CDR3 covers 12 residues. Germline CDR1 and CDR2: SGHRS and YFSETQ. The DNA for the CDR3 is TGCGCCAGCAGCTTGGTTAGGGGCGAGCAGTACTTC. Protein product: CASSLVRGEQYF.

The gene calls are TRBV10-3 and TRBJ2-7; D is perhaps TRBD1 (7 bases). CDR1 is ENHRY, CDR2 SYGVKD, per germline. CDR3 length equals 15 residues. Trimming removed 6 bases from V and 1 base from J, with 16 bases in between. This CDR3 reads CAIRGGQTQSYEQYF. As DNA, the CDR3 is TGTGCCATCAGGGGGGGACAGACCCAATCCTACGAGCAGTACTTC.

The chain couples TRBV6-1 to TRBJ2-7; 7 bases are a match to TRBD2. The CDR3 extends over 13 amino acids. From germline, CDR1 is MNHNS and CDR2 SASEGT. Germline trimming cut 6 bases from V and 0 bases from J; bases unmatched to any gene: 2. The CDR3 is CASSPSGSYEQYF. The CDR3 DNA reads as TGTGCCAGCAGCCCTAGCGGCTCCTACGAGCAGTACTTC.

With regard to this clone: A read error may produce the germline difference seen at one junction end. V gene TRBV10-2 combines with J gene TRBJ2-5, with D tentatively TRBD1 (5 bases). In germline, CDR1 is WSHSY, CDR2 SAAADI. The CDR3 totals 14 residues. CDR3 coding DNA: TGCGCCAGCAGGGAGTGGACACAGCAAGAGACCCAGTACTTC. Protein product: CASREWTQQETQYF.

Details on this clone: At one end the junction does not follow the germline gene, possibly because of a read error. The chain couples TRBV5-4 to TRBJ2-3; the D gene is possibly TRBD2 (6 bases). From germline, CDR1 is SGHNT and CDR2 YYREEE (reference sequence). The CDR3 is made up of 15 amino acids. This chain's CDR3 is CASSPAGGEGDTQYF. The CDR3 DNA reads as TGCGCCAGCAGCCCTGCCGGGGGAGAGGGGGATACGCAGTATTTT.

This clone was counted a few times. V is TRBV7-9 and J is TRBJ2-1; 8 bases fit TRBD2. From germline, CDR1 is SEHNR and CDR2 FQNEAQ (reference sequence). The CDR3 is made up of 17 amino acids. With V trimmed by 1 base and J by 5 bases, 10 bases remained unmatched. The CDR3 protein is CASSLVTVAGRHNEQFF. In DNA form, the CDR3 reads TGTGCCAGCAGCTTAGTTACCGTAGCGGGGCGACACAATGAGCAGTTCTTC.

This clone was observed a few times. The genes are TRBV21-1 and TRBJ2-3; TRBD2, as called in the table, went unchecked against the DNA. TRBV21-1 corresponds to a pseudogene. The CDR3 runs 15 residues. The CDR3 loop is CASKRVGGRTDTQYF. CDR3 sequence (DNA): TGTGCCAGCAAAAGGGTAGGAGGGCGAACAGATACGCAGTATTTT.

The V gene is TRBV9, the J gene TRBJ2-7, with D unclear. Germline V gives CDR1 SGDLS, CDR2 YYNGEE. V was cut by 0 bases and J by 0 bases, with 7 bases left in between. This CDR3 contains 14 residues. CDR3 nucleotide sequence: TGTGCCAGCAGCGTAGGTGTCAGCTCCTACGAGCAGTACTTC. Residues: CASSVGVSSYEQYF. Together with reference TRBV9 and TRBJ2-7, the CDR3 gives the full variable domain: DSGVTQTPKHLITATGQRVTLRCSPRSGDLSVYWYQQSLDQGLQFLIQYYNGEERAKGNILERFSAQQFPDLHSELNLSSLELGDSALYFCASSVGVSSYEQYFGPGTRLTVT.

The chain combines TRBV29-1 with TRBJ2-3; 12 bases are shared with TRBD1. The CDR3 length is 15 residues. Losses at the gene ends were 6 bases for V and 4 bases for J; bases not matched to a gene: 8. Per the germline V gene, CDR1 is SQVTM and CDR2 is ANQGSEA. The CDR3 nucleotides read TGCAGCGTGGGGGGCGGGACAGGGGGCCCAGATACGCAGTATTTT. It is translated as CSVGGGTGGPDTQYF.

V and J are TRBV28 and TRBJ2-5, with TRBD2 as a possible D gene (6 bases). CDR3 length equals 15 residues. Trimming left V 5 bases short and J 2 bases short, with 15 bases between. The germline V gene has CDR1 MDHEN and CDR2 SYDVKM. The CDR3: CASSLLGAGQETQYF. The CDR3 bases are TGTGCCAGCAGTCTACTTGGAGCGGGTCAAGAGACCCAGTACTTC.

V usage is TRBV5-1 and J usage is TRBJ2-1; tentatively, D is TRBD1 (5 bases). This CDR3 is 16 amino acids long. V was trimmed by 4 bases and J by 7 bases, leaving 21 bases between them. From germline, CDR1 is SGHRS and CDR2 YFSETQ. DNA for the CDR3: TGCGCCAGCAGCCGCGCCACAGGTCTGGGTGGTAATGAGCAGTTCTTC. As protein: CASSRATGLGGNEQFF.

CDR3 sequence reads: CASSLVGAGGGYGYTF. The CDR3 region has the DNA TGTGCCAGCAGCTTAGTGGGGGCAGGGGGAGGATATGGCTACACCTTC. This rearrangement joins TRBV7-2 to TRBJ1-2; 7 nucleotides agree with TRBD1. The CDR3 spans 16 residues. Germline loops: CDR1 SGHTA, CDR2 FQGNSA. V lost 1 base, J lost 5 bases, and 10 bases stayed unmatched.

The chain combines TRBV7-9 with TRBJ1-2, with a weak D call TRBD1 (5 bases). The CDR3 loop spans 14 amino acids. Germline CDR1 is SEHNR and CDR2 is FQNEAQ (reference sequence). V gave up 3 bases and J gave up 13 bases, with 21 bases separating them. CDR3 DNA sequence: TGTGCCAGCAGCTTCCTTCAGCCGTTAGGACACTTCACCTTC. It is translated as CASSFLQPLGHFTF.

The V call is TRBV7-3, the J call TRBJ2-3; the D gene is possibly TRBD1 (6 bases). CDR1 SGHTA and CDR2 FQGTGA come from the germline V gene. The CDR3 is made up of 16 amino acids. Trimming removed 7 bases from V and 2 bases from J, with 19 bases in between. The CDR3 bases are TGTGCCAGCAATTCGGGCACAGGGTTCCCCACAGATACGCAGTATTTT. Translated: CASNSGTGFPTDTQYF.

The rearrangement joins TRBV12-2 to TRBJ1-1. TRBV12-2 is flagged as a pseudogene. The CDR3 contains 17 residues. CDR3: CASRLESEPRRNTEAFF. The CDR3 DNA is TGTGCAAGTCGCTTAGAGTCGGAGCCAAGAAGGAACACTGAAGCTTTCTTT.

This rearrangement joins TRBV6-5 to TRBJ2-2; D is unresolved. Germline V gene data show CDR1 as MNHEY and CDR2 as SVGAGI. The CDR3 consists of 12 residues. V gave up 7 bases and J gave up 1 base, with 4 bases separating them. CDR3 residues: CASTKNTGELFF. The CDR3 DNA reads TGTGCCAGCACCAAGAACACCGGGGAGCTGTTTTTT.

The chain is built from TRBV4-1 and TRBJ1-3; no firm D call. Germline V gives CDR1 MGHRA, CDR2 YSYEKL. The CDR3 spans 16 residues. V lost 4 bases and J 2 bases, leaving 15 bases between the germline ends. CDR3 in amino acids: CASSPHPQVAGNTIYF. CDR3 nucleotide sequence: TGCGCCAGCAGCCCGCACCCCCAGGTCGCTGGAAACACCATATATTTT.

V usage is TRBV7-2 and J usage is TRBJ1-5; the D gene is possibly TRBD1 (6 bases). This CDR3 is 15 amino acids long. Trimming took off 1 base at V and 7 bases at J, with 14 bases between the two ends. Germline CDR1 is SGHTA and CDR2 is FQGNSA. The CDR3 is CASSLVGGGGQPQHF. The CDR3 bases are TGTGCCAGCAGCTTAGTAGGCGGCGGGGGCCAGCCCCAGCATTTT.

The chain is built from TRBV14 and TRBJ2-7, with 9 bases identical to TRBD1. The CDR3 spans 15 residues. Germline CDR1 SGHDN, CDR2 FVKESK. The V segment lost 4 bases and the J segment 5 bases; nucleotides outside the gene matches: 9. CDR3 loop: CASSRRGTGIHEQYF. The CDR3 DNA sequence: TGTGCCAGCAGCCGGAGAGGGACAGGGATCCACGAGCAGTACTTC.

V and J are TRBV5-1 and TRBJ1-1; 12 bases align to TRBD1. The junction had 6 bases not matched to a gene; V was cut back by 8 bases and J by 7 bases. CDR3 size: 13 residues. Germline V gene sequence: CDR1 SGHRS, CDR2 YFSETQ. DNA of the CDR3: TGCGCCAGTACCGGGACAGGGGGCCTTGAAGCTTTCTTT. Its translation: CASTGTGGLEAFF.